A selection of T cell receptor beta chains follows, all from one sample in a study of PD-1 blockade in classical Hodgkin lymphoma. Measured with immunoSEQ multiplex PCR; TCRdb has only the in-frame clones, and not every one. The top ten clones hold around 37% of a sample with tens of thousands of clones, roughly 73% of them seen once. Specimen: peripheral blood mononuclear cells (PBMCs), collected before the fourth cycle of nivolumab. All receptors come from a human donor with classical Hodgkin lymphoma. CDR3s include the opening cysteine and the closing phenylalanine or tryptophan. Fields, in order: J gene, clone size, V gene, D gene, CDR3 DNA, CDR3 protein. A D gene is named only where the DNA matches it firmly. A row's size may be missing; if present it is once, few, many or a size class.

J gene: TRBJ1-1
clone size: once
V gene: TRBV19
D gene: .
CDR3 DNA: TGTGCCAGTAGTATTTTCGGGGACACTGAAGCTTTCTTT
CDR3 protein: CASSIFGDTEAFF

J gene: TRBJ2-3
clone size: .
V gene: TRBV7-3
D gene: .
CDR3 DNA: TGTGCCAGCAGCCTGCGAGGAGGGGGCACTAGCACAGATACGCAGTATTTT
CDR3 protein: CASSLRGGGTSTDTQYF

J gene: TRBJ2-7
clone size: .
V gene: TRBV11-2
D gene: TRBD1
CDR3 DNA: TGTGCCAGCAGCTCGGGACAGGGGTCCTACGAGCAGTACTTC
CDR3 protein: CASSSGQGSYEQYF

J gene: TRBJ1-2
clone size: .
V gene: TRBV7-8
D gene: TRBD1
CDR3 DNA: TGTGCCAGCAGCTTAGAGGGACAGGGGAGCGGCTACACCTTC
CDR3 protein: CASSLEGQGSGYTF

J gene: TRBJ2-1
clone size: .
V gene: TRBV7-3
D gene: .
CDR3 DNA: TGTGCCAGCAGCTTAAATATGGCAGGGCACAATGAGCAGTTCTTC
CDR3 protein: CASSLNMAGHNEQFF

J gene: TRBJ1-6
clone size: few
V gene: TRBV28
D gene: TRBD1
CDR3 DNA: TGTGCCAGCACCATCGGGACAGGTCTTTCACCCCTCCACTTT
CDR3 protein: CASTIGTGLSPLHF

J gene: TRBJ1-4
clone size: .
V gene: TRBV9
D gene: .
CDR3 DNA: TGTGCCAGCAGCGTAGGGGGAGCGGCAACTAATGAAAAACTGTTTTTT
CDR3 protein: CASSVGGAATNEKLFF

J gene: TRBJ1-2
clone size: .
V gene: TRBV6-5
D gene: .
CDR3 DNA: TGTGCCAGCAGTTACTCTGCCATGGGAGACTATGGCTACACCTTC
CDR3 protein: CASSYSAMGDYGYTF

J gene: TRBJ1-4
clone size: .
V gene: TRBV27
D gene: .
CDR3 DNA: TGTGCCAGCAGTTTATCCGGGTATCCTGCAACTAATGAAAAACTGTTTTTT
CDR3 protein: CASSLSGYPATNEKLFF

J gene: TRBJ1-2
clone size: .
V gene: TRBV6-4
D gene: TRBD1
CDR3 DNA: TGTGCCAGCAGTTCCGGGACAGCCCTTGTCAAGGGCTACACCTTC
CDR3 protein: CASSSGTALVKGYTF

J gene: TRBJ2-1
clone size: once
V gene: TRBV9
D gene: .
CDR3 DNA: TGTGCCAGCAGCGTAGCAGGGGGCGGGGGTGAGCAGTTCTTC
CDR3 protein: CASSVAGGGGEQFF

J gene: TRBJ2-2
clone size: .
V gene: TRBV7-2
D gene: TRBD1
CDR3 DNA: TGTGCCAGCAGCTCCACAGGGGCCAGCGGGGAGCTGTTTTTT
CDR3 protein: CASSSTGASGELFF

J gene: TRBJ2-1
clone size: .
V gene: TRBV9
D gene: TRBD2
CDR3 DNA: TGTGCCAGCAGCGAGGGACTAGCGGACTACAATGAGCAGTTCTTC
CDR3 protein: CASSEGLADYNEQFF

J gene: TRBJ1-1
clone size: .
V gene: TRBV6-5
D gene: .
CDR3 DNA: TGTGCGGCCAGTGGGAATGGGGTGGCGAACACTGAAGCTTTCTTT
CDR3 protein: CAASGNGVANTEAFF

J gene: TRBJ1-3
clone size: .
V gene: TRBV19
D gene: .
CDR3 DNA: TGTGCCAGTAGTATCCGACAGGCACTCTCTGGAAACACCATATATTTT
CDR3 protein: CASSIRQALSGNTIYF

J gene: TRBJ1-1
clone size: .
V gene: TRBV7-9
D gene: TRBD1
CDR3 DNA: TGTGCCAGCAGCGGCAGGACAGGGCGCTACACTGAAGCTTTCTTT
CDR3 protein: CASSGRTGRYTEAFF